The table lists the clone carrying this TCR beta chain with a few counts. The antigen is unknown. Each CDR3 protein gets one entry after TCRdb re-called the 5' RACE reads with MiXCR. Of about 190,000 distinct CDR3 sequences detected, 15% to 20% appear once; the ten largest clones hold 35% to 45%. This record comes from a study of identical twins. CDR1 is LNHDA, CDR2 SQIVND, per germline (reference sequence). Trimming cost V 1 base and J 0 bases, with 12 bases left between them. The CDR3 consists of 16 residues. Findings and caveats of the study: Invariant MAIT and iNKT cells are populations that could partly confound zero-insertion analyses.

This sample also appeared in a second study, on T cells expressing NK-cell markers.

The sequence was obtained from a woman between 18 and 29 years old in good health. The material sequenced was CD8+ T cells sorted from blood. V and J are TRBV19 and TRBJ2-5; unclear D gene. CDR3 in amino acids: CASSIVARQYQETQYF. The CDR3 nucleotides are TGTGCCAGTAGTATAGTGGCGAGGCAGTACCAAGAGACCCAGTACTTC. The full variable domain, completed using reference TRBV19 and TRBJ2-5, is DGGITQSPKYLFRKEGQNVTLSCEQNLNHDAMYWYRQDPGQGLRLIYYSQIVNDFQKGDIAEGYSVSREKKESFPLTVTSAQKNPTAFYLCASSIVARQYQETQYFGPGTRLLVL.